One sample yielded the 14 T cell receptor beta chains listed below, sequenced in a study of blood T cell repertoires in COVID-19. Here immunoSEQ multiplex PCR was the method, and the copy in TCRdb shows in-frame clones only, minus some. The sample carries a few hundred thousand clones, about 81% recorded once. Material for sequencing was PBMCs or T cells enriched from blood (not recorded which). The receptors come from a man aged 35-49 years who had recovered from COVID-19.

The chain uses TRBV29-1 and TRBJ1-1, with 8 positions matching TRBD1. The length of the CDR3 is 14 residues. Per germline, CDR1 SQVTM and CDR2 ANQGSEA. Losses at the gene ends were 7 bases for V and 5 bases for J; bases not matched to a gene: 12. CDR3 region: CSGGNGQGLTEAFF. The CDR3 DNA is TGCAGCGGGGGGAATGGACAGGGTCTAACTGAAGCTTTCTTT.

The chain links TRBV19 to TRBJ1-4; D perhaps matches TRBD1 (5 bases). Germline V gene lookup returns CDR1 LNHDA and CDR2 SQIVND (reference sequence). V was trimmed by 9 bases and J by 0 bases, leaving 11 bases between them. There are 14 residues in the CDR3. The CDR3 DNA reads as TGTGCCAGCGGGGGAGAGGCAACTAATGAAAAACTGTTTTTT. Translation: CASGGEATNEKLFF.

The rearrangement uses TRBV4-1 and TRBJ2-3; possibly TRBD2 for D (5 bases). The CDR3 totals 16 residues. Trimming pared 2 bases from V and 4 bases from J, leaving 16 bases between. Germline V gene lookup returns CDR1 MGHRA and CDR2 YSYEKL. This CDR3 reads CASSQLRLIYPDTQYF. In DNA form, the CDR3 reads TGCGCCAGCAGCCAACTCCGACTAATTTATCCAGATACGCAGTATTTT.

This chain links TRBV6-5 with TRBJ2-7; 10 bases fit TRBD1. This CDR3 is built from 14 residues. Germline assignment: CDR1 MNHEY and CDR2 SVGAGI. J was trimmed by 5 bases and V by 2 bases; bases with no gene match: 3. The CDR3 loop is CASSYRGQGHEQYF. CDR3 DNA sequence: TGTGCCAGCAGTTACAGGGGACAGGGGCACGAGCAGTACTTC.

The rearrangement joins TRBV19 to TRBJ2-2, with TRBD2 matching 10 bases. The junction had 6 bases not matched to a gene; V was cut back by 6 bases and J by 5 bases. Per the germline V gene, CDR1 is LNHDA and CDR2 is SQIVND (reference sequence). The CDR3 runs 15 residues. For the CDR3, the DNA is TGTGCCAGTAGCCCTAGCGGGAGATCGACCGGGGAGCTGTTTTTT. Translating gives CASSPSGRSTGELFF.

The gene calls are TRBV5-1 and TRBJ2-5; 8 bases match TRBD2. Germline CDR1 and CDR2: SGHRS and YFSETQ. V shed 4 bases and J 5 bases; nucleotides not matched to a gene: 10. This CDR3 is built from 15 residues. The CDR3 sequence: CASSPGGGLLETQYF. DNA for the CDR3: TGCGCCAGCAGCCCGGGGGGGGGCCTCCTGGAGACCCAGTACTTC.

V is TRBV27 and J is TRBJ1-1, with D unresolved. The CDR3 loop spans 16 amino acids. In germline, CDR1 is MNHEY, CDR2 SMNVEV (reference sequence). Trimming left V 6 bases short and J 2 bases short, with 19 bases between. CDR3 in DNA: TGTGCCAGCAGCCTAGGTCGGTGGTCCCCCAACACTGAAGCTTTCTTT. Residues: CASSLGRWSPNTEAFF.

This clone has just one count. The V gene is TRBV7-8, the J gene TRBJ2-3, with 13 bases identical to TRBD2. This CDR3 is 14 amino acids long. V lost 2 bases, J lost 10 bases, and 3 bases stayed unmatched. The germline CDR1 and CDR2 sequences are SGHVS and FQNEAQ. The CDR3 DNA sequence: TGTGCCAGCAGCTTAAGGACTAGCGGGAGTGCGCAGTATTTT. Translating it yields CASSLRTSGSAQYF.

This rearrangement joins TRBV7-9 to TRBJ1-3; D is ambiguous. This CDR3 is 14 amino acids long. The germline V and J ends were trimmed by 3 bases and 4 bases, with 10 bases remaining between them. The V gene's germline CDR1 is SEHNR and CDR2 FQNEAQ (reference sequence). The chain's CDR3 is CASSFFSGGNTIYF. The CDR3 DNA is TGTGCCAGCAGCTTTTTCTCGGGGGGAAACACCATATATTTT.

The chain links TRBV19 to TRBJ1-6, with D unresolved. V shed 4 bases and J shed 6 bases, with 13 bases lying between them. Germline V gives CDR1 LNHDA, CDR2 SQIVND (reference sequence). This CDR3 contains 15 residues. CDR3 coding DNA: TGTGCCAGTAGTAAGGTCCTTTGGAGTAATTCACCCCTCCACTTT. It codes for CASSKVLWSNSPLHF.

V is TRBV7-9 and J is TRBJ2-3; TRBD2 matches at 7 bases. Per germline, CDR1 SEHNR and CDR2 FQNEAQ (reference sequence). This CDR3 is built from 15 residues. With V trimmed by 4 bases and J by 2 bases, 6 bases remained unmatched. The CDR3 sequence: CASSSWGGNTDTQYF. CDR3 coding DNA: TGTGCCAGCAGCTCCTGGGGGGGGAACACAGATACGCAGTATTTT.

The V gene is TRBV5-1, the J gene TRBJ2-5, with 7 bases fitting TRBD1. The germline V gene encodes CDR1 SGHRS and CDR2 YFSETQ. With 0 bases clipped from V and 4 bases from J, the junction kept 6 bases outside the gene matches. The CDR3 has 15 amino acids. The CDR3 DNA reads TGCGCCAGCAGCTTGGAGGGGGCTCGGGGAGAGACCCAGTACTTC. It codes for CASSLEGARGETQYF.

The chain recombines TRBV5-1 with TRBJ1-5; TRBD1 might be the D (5 bases). This CDR3 spans 14 amino acids. Germline V gives CDR1 SGHRS, CDR2 YFSETQ. The V gene lost 4 bases and the J gene lost 11 bases, with 19 bases spanning the gap. Written as DNA, the CDR3 is TGCGCCAGCAGCCCGGCGGCGGGGGTTGGAGCCCAGCATTTT. Its protein is CASSPAAGVGAQHF.

The rearrangement joins TRBV27 to TRBJ2-3; 9 positions agree with TRBD1. The length of the CDR3 is 12 residues. V lost 5 bases to trimming and J lost 9 bases; unmatched junction nucleotides: 3. CDR1 MNHEY and CDR2 SMNVEV come from the germline V gene (reference sequence). The CDR3 region has the DNA TGTGCCAGCAGTAAGACAGGGGGAACGCAGTATTTT. Translation gives CASSKTGGTQYF.